Listed below are T cell receptor beta chains from one sample, sequenced in a study of Graves' ophthalmopathy and Graves' hyperthyroidism. TCRdb re-derived calls from the multiplex PCR reads in MiXCR, one entry per CDR3 protein. The sample holds roughly 700,000 distinct CDR3 sequences, around 40% seen once. The sample comprised peripheral blood. The receptors shown here come from an adult man with Graves' ophthalmopathy. CDR3s leave out the opening cysteine and the closing phenylalanine or tryptophan. Only some rows state a clone size, as once, few, many or a class for expanded clones.

>TRBV2|TRBJ2-7|.
TSSEVQLTYEQY
>TRBV6-2/TRBV6-3|TRBJ1-1|few
ASSYSVPGQGAETEAF
>TRBV12-3/TRBV12-4|TRBJ1-1|.
ASTIRGGASEAF
>TRBV7-3|TRBJ2-7|.
ASGPDTGGSGEQY
>TRBV6-1|TRBJ2-5|.
ASSYGGGKETQY
>TRBV9|TRBJ2-7|few
ASSVGGAPTTYEQY
>TRBV10-2|TRBJ2-7|.
ASSKGRRVGYEQY
>TRBV11-2|TRBJ1-2|.
ASSIRAGAANYGYT
>TRBV7-2|TRBJ2-7|few
ASSPRRGGASTHEQY
>TRBV9|TRBJ1-5|few
ASSNVPEGCCLSQPQH
>TRBV9|TRBJ2-5|few
ASSVGTGTSGRYQETQY
>TRBV10-3|TRBJ2-7|many
ATGDSPYEQY
>TRBV7-9|TRBJ1-1|few
ASSFEAPTEAF
>TRBV2|TRBJ2-7|.
ASRDNPNTYEQY
>TRBV10-1|TRBJ2-7|many
ASSKQDRSHEQY
>TRBV7-9|TRBJ2-3|.
ASSPGLHADTQY
>TRBV10-3|TRBJ1-5|many
ASRQGAQPQH
>TRBV24-1|TRBJ1-5|.
ASSLGDGHSNQPQH
>TRBV2|TRBJ1-1|many
ASQVRTGLSEAF
>TRBV10-1|TRBJ2-7|.
ASSEPGVSSYEQY
>TRBV7-3|TRBJ1-1|many
ASSFYENTEAF
>TRBV2|TRBJ2-7|.
ASATVNAYEQY
>TRBV12-3/TRBV12-4|TRBJ1-1|.
ASSAAYNTEAF
>TRBV10-3|TRBJ1-1|many
AISEVSVRGTEAF
>TRBV25-1|TRBJ2-2|.
ASSPDVANTGELF
>TRBV11-2|TRBJ2-5|.
ASSLNRLAESQETQY